These 30 T cell receptor beta chains were sequenced from one sample in a study of graft-versus-host responses after intestinal transplantation. These receptors have no identified antigens. The method was immunoSEQ multiplex PCR; TCRdb's version includes in-frame clones alone and lacks a portion of them. Here the sample spans about 81,000 clones, approximately 89% being singletons. Here the sequenced sample was unstimulated CD4+ T cells sorted from spleen or lymph node cells, taken before transplant. These receptors were collected from a human donor who was the organ donor for an intestinal transplant.

The V gene is TRBV6-1, the J gene TRBJ1-5; D not resolved. Germline CDR1 reads MNHNS; CDR2 reads SASEGT. This CDR3 spans 15 amino acids. V was trimmed by 0 bases and J by 9 bases, leaving 15 bases between them. In nucleotides, the CDR3 is TGTGCCAGCAGTGAAGCGGCACCTCAAACATGGCCCCAGCATTTT. Translating gives CASSEAAPQTWPQHF.

The V and J genes are TRBV28 and TRBJ1-5, with a tentative D call TRBD1 (6 bases). Germline V gene lookup returns CDR1 MDHEN and CDR2 SYDVKM. V was clipped by 5 bases and J by 7 bases, with 24 bases between them. The CDR3 spans 17 residues. The CDR3 coding sequence is TGTGCCAGCAGTCCTGGTCGTTTTGGGGGGGCTCGGCAGCCCCAGCATTTT. Translation: CASSPGRFGGARQPQHF.

The chain uses TRBV7-9 and TRBJ2-3, with TRBD1 as a possible D gene (6 bases). The CDR3 runs to 18 residues. V was clipped by 6 bases and J by 3 bases, with 25 bases between them. The V gene's germline CDR1 is SEHNR and CDR2 FQNEAQ (reference sequence). CDR3 residues: CASRIRGNREGGTDTQYF. DNA for the CDR3: TGTGCCAGCAGGATAAGAGGTAACAGGGAAGGGGGTACAGATACGCAGTATTTT.

The V call is TRBV4-1, the J call TRBJ1-1; TRBD1 matches at 8 bases. V was pared by 5 bases and J by 3 bases, with 5 bases of the junction left unmatched. The CDR3 contains 14 residues. Per germline, CDR1 MGHRA and CDR2 YSYEKL. CDR3 protein: CASSDRQGYTEAFF. The DNA for the CDR3 is TGCGCCAGCAGCGATCGACAGGGGTACACTGAAGCTTTCTTT.

V usage is TRBV9 and J usage is TRBJ2-3, with 7 bases aligning to TRBD2. J was trimmed by 4 bases and V by 0 bases; bases with no gene match: 8. CDR3 length: 16 amino acids. The V gene's germline CDR1 is SGDLS and CDR2 YYNGEE. The DNA of the CDR3 is TGTGCCAGCAGCGTAGTCTCGGGAGGAGGAGCAGATACGCAGTATTTT. Protein: CASSVVSGGGADTQYF.

The DNA of the CDR3 is TGTGCCAGCAGCTCGGAGGGGAGGGCTTTCTTT. Translation gives CASSSEGRAFF. The chain joins TRBV5-6 to TRBJ1-1; a possible D gene is TRBD1 (5 bases). CDR3 length: 11 residues. The V and J ends lost 3 bases and 11 bases respectively, with 11 bases between them. Germline V CDR1 and CDR2: SGHDT, YYEEEE.

The chain recombines TRBV28 with TRBJ2-7; 10 bases are a match to TRBD2. J gave up 4 bases and V 1 base, and 10 bases lay outside the gene matches. Germline lookup yields CDR1 MDHEN and CDR2 SYDVKM. The CDR3 has 17 amino acids. As DNA, the CDR3 is TGTGCCAGCAGTTTATTCGCTAGCGGGAGAAATTTGTACGAGCAGTACTTC. Its protein is CASSLFASGRNLYEQYF.

V and J are TRBV7-7 and TRBJ2-1, with 12 nucleotides matching TRBD1. Trimming cost V 5 bases and J 6 bases; bases outside gene matches: 8. The germline V gene encodes CDR1 SSHAT and CDR2 FNYEAQ (reference sequence). This CDR3 has 16 amino acids. CDR3 nucleotides: TGTGCCAGCAGCGTGACCGGGACAGGGGGCCTCAATGAGCAGTTCTTC. Residues: CASSVTGTGGLNEQFF.

The DNA of the CDR3 is TGTGCCAGCAGCGCACAAGTGGGGACAAACACTGAAGCTTTCTTT. It is translated as CASSAQVGTNTEAFF. This sequence joins TRBV7-9 and TRBJ1-1; weak D call: TRBD1 (6 bases). CDR3 length equals 15 residues. CDR1 and CDR2 from the germline V gene are SEHNR and FQNEAQ (reference sequence). Trimming cost V 5 bases and J 2 bases, with 15 bases left between them.

V is TRBV19 and J is TRBJ2-1, with 13 bases aligning to TRBD2. The ends lost 7 bases at V and 0 bases at J; junction bases unmatched: 9. Looked up from germline, CDR1 is LNHDA and CDR2 is SQIVND (reference sequence). The CDR3 sequence is 18 residues long. The CDR3 reads CASIRTSGGLSSYNEQFF. CDR3 in DNA: TGTGCCAGTATCCGGACTAGCGGGGGCCTAAGCTCCTACAATGAGCAGTTCTTC.

The chain couples TRBV5-6 to TRBJ2-3, with TRBD1 matching over 7 bases. The germline gives CDR1 SGHDT, CDR2 YYEEEE. V shed 3 bases, J shed 3 bases, and the junction held 7 bases outside the gene matches. The CDR3 length is 15 residues. The CDR3 nucleotides are TGTGCCAGCAGCTCTCTGGGCAGGGGGACAGATACGCAGTATTTT. Translation: CASSSLGRGTDTQYF.

The rearrangement uses TRBV6-6 and TRBJ1-2; D possibly corresponds to TRBD1 (5 bases). CDR1 MNHNY and CDR2 SVGAGI come from the germline V gene (reference sequence). Trimming took off 7 bases at V and 8 bases at J, with 20 bases between the two ends. This CDR3 spans 14 amino acids. DNA of the CDR3: TGTGCCAGCATCCCACGGCAGGGAGGTGGAGGCTACACCTTC. Protein sequence: CASIPRQGGGGYTF.

This clone was seen once. The chain links TRBV19 to TRBJ1-5, with D tentatively TRBD1 (6 bases). CDR3 size: 15 residues. Trimming pared 6 bases from V and 3 bases from J, leaving 15 bases between. Germline values: CDR1 LNHDA, CDR2 SQIVND (reference sequence). CDR3: CASRQQGGDNQPQHF. Here the CDR3 DNA reads TGTGCCAGTAGACAACAGGGAGGGGACAATCAGCCCCAGCATTTT. Variable domain in full (rest from reference TRBV19 and TRBJ1-5): DGGITQSPKYLFRKEGQNVTLSCEQNLNHDAMYWYRQDPGQGLRLIYYSQIVNDFQKGDIAEGYSVSREKKESFPLTVTSAQKNPTAFYLCASRQQGGDNQPQHFGDGTRLSIL.

The V and J genes are TRBV9 and TRBJ2-7; maybe TRBD2 (6 bases). The CDR3 runs to 15 residues. V was clipped by 4 bases and J by 2 bases, with 16 bases between them. Germline CDR1 is SGDLS and CDR2 is YYNGEE. The CDR3 nucleotides read TGTGCCAGCAGCCCTCGCCTTGCGGGAACCTACGAGCAGTACTTC. Its protein is CASSPRLAGTYEQYF.

The chain combines TRBV7-2 with TRBJ2-7; 12 bases map to TRBD2. Germline V gives CDR1 SGHTA, CDR2 FQGNSA. This CDR3 spans 19 amino acids. Losses at the gene ends were 0 bases for V and 5 bases for J; bases not matched to a gene: 14. The CDR3, as DNA: TGTGCCAGCAGCTTAGCAGTCAGCCCGACTAGCGGGAGAAGAAACGAGCAGTACTTC. Protein product: CASSLAVSPTSGRRNEQYF.

The chain employs TRBV5-4 and TRBJ1-2, with D perhaps TRBD1 (5 bases). The length of the CDR3 is 14 residues. Trimming left V 3 bases short and J 4 bases short, with 13 bases between. Germline CDR1 reads SGHNT; CDR2 reads YYREEE (reference sequence). CDR3 DNA sequence: TGTGCCAGCAGCTACCCAGGGTTAACCTATGGCTACACCTTC. Translating it yields CASSYPGLTYGYTF.

This chain joins TRBV6-6 and TRBJ1-4; TRBD1 matches at 9 bases. With 1 base clipped from V and 6 bases from J, the junction kept 6 bases outside the gene matches. Germline V gene data show CDR1 as MNHNY and CDR2 as SVGAGI (reference sequence). CDR3 length: 16 amino acids. The CDR3 DNA is TGTGCCAGCAGTTACTTACCCGGGACAGGGTATGAAAAACTGTTTTTT. This translates into CASSYLPGTGYEKLFF.

This sequence joins TRBV28 and TRBJ2-1; 8 bases are a match to TRBD2. CDR3 length equals 15 residues. The ends lost 5 bases at V and 1 base at J; junction bases unmatched: 4. Germline-derived CDR1 and CDR2 are MDHEN and SYDVKM. The CDR3 DNA follows: TGTGCCAGCAGTGTAAGCGGGAGTTCCTACAATGAGCAGTTCTTC. Amino acids: CASSVSGSSYNEQFF. Based on the CDR3 plus reference TRBV28 and TRBJ2-1, the full variable domain is DVKVTQSSRYLVKRTGEKVFLECVQDMDHENMFWYRQDPGLGLRLIYFSYDVKMKEKGDIPEGYSVSREKKERFSLILESASTNQTSMYLCASSVSGSSYNEQFFGPGTRLTVL.

The chain links TRBV28 to TRBJ2-3; 10 bases align to TRBD2. V lost 5 bases, J lost 0 bases, and 8 bases stayed unmatched. The germline V gene has CDR1 MDHEN and CDR2 SYDVKM. This CDR3 comprises 17 residues. CDR3 nucleotide sequence: TGTGCCAGCAGTCCCGGGAGCGGGAGGGCTAGCACAGATACGCAGTATTTT. This sequence encodes CASSPGSGRASTDTQYF.

This clone showed up just once. The chain carries TRBV5-5 and TRBJ2-1; D is uncertain. This CDR3 is 14 amino acids long. The germline V gene encodes CDR1 SGHKS and CDR2 YYEKEE (reference sequence). Between the trimmed V and J ends, which lost 4 bases and 4 bases, there was a span of 12 bases. As DNA, the CDR3 is TGTGCCAGCAGCCTGCGCGAACCTTACAATGAGCAGTTCTTC. Its protein is CASSLREPYNEQFF.

The chain employs TRBV5-1 and TRBJ2-2; TRBD2 might be the D (5 bases). Germline-derived CDR1 and CDR2 are SGHRS and YFSETQ. The CDR3 covers 16 residues. Trimming shortened V by 4 bases and J by 6 bases, and 19 bases separated the two germline ends. CDR3 in DNA: TGCGCCAGCAGCATCCGGGTCAACACGGAGGCCGGGGAGCTGTTTTTT. Protein: CASSIRVNTEAGELFF.

With respect to this clone: This CDR3 is also generated by other DNA sequences in the sample. The V gene is TRBV7-9, the J gene TRBJ2-4; TRBD1 might be the D (5 bases). Germline-derived CDR1 and CDR2 are SEHNR and FQNEAQ (reference sequence). The V end lost 1 base, the J end lost 1 base, and 5 bases lay between the germline ends. The CDR3 runs 14 residues. The DNA of the CDR3 is TGTGCCAGCAGCTTAGGGGGCGCCAAAAACATTCAGTACTTC. It yields the protein CASSLGGAKNIQYF.

V and J are TRBV6-1 and TRBJ1-3, with no clear D. The V end lost 6 bases, the J end lost 3 bases, and 15 bases lay between the germline ends. The germline V gene encodes CDR1 MNHNS and CDR2 SASEGT. There are 15 residues in the CDR3. The CDR3 reads CASSRSPGIGNTIYF. The DNA of the CDR3 is TGTGCCAGCAGCCGATCCCCGGGGATTGGAAACACCATATATTTT.

V gene TRBV5-3 combines with J gene TRBJ1-5, with 8 positions matching TRBD1. TRBV5-3 is an ORF for which the function is uncertain. V was pared by 8 bases and J by 7 bases, with 11 bases of the junction left unmatched. The CDR3 has 14 amino acids. The CDR3 sequence: CASGRTGTGQPQHF. CDR3 coding DNA: TGTGCCAGCGGAAGGACAGGGACGGGGCAGCCCCAGCATTTT.

This chain connects TRBV5-1 to TRBJ2-1, with D possibly being TRBD2 (6 bases). The CDR3 length is 15 residues. CDR1 and CDR2 (germline): SGHRS, YFSETQ. V was trimmed by 0 bases and J by 4 bases, leaving 11 bases between them. The CDR3 nucleotides read TGCGCCAGCAGCTTGGCTGGAGCGGGTTACAATGAGCAGTTCTTC. Translating gives CASSLAGAGYNEQFF.

The chain links TRBV18 to TRBJ2-1, with 7 bases aligning to TRBD2. The length of the CDR3 is 16 residues. CDR1 and CDR2 (germline): KGHSH, LQKENI. The junction had 9 bases not matched to a gene; V was cut back by 0 bases and J by 7 bases. CDR3 bases: TGTGCCAGCTCACCACCCGGAGGCGGGAGTGTGAATGAGCAGTTCTTC. Translating it yields CASSPPGGGSVNEQFF.

The gene calls are TRBV18 and TRBJ2-1, with 9 bases matching TRBD2. After removal of 5 bases from V and 0 bases from J, the junction contained 14 bases not matched to a gene. Germline loops: CDR1 KGHSH, CDR2 LQKENI. The CDR3 contains 19 residues. The CDR3 spells CASSWLSLAGLDSYNEQFF. In DNA, the CDR3 is TGTGCCAGCTCATGGCTGAGCCTAGCGGGGCTTGACTCCTACAATGAGCAGTTCTTC.

The chain combines TRBV7-9 with TRBJ2-1; TRBD2 matches at 11 bases. CDR1 is SEHNR and CDR2 is FQNEAQ in the germline V gene (reference sequence). The length of the CDR3 is 15 residues. With 5 bases clipped from V and 3 bases from J, the junction kept 3 bases outside the gene matches. The CDR3 DNA is TGTGCCAGCAGCAAAGGGACTAGCGGCTACAATGAGCAGTTCTTC. It specifies CASSKGTSGYNEQFF. The whole variable domain, remainder taken from reference TRBV7-9 and TRBJ2-1, is DTGVSQNPRHKITKRGQNVTFRCDPISEHNRLYWYRQTLGQGPEFLTYFQNEAQLEKSRLLSDRFSAERPKGSFSTLEIQRTEQGDSAMYLCASSKGTSGYNEQFFGPGTRLTVL.

As for this clone: Germline and junction disagree at one end, which may indicate a read error. The J gene is TRBJ2-3, the V gene TRBV5-1; D is possibly TRBD2 (5 bases). The V gene's germline CDR1 is SGHRS and CDR2 YFSETQ. The CDR3 has 14 amino acids. CDR3 DNA: TGCGCCAGCAGCCCAGTCGCTAGCAGAGATACGCAGTATTTT. Translating gives CASSPVASRDTQYF. The full variable domain, its missing parts supplied by reference TRBV5-1 and TRBJ2-3, is KAGVTQTPRYLIKTRGQQVTLSCSPISGHRSVSWYQQTPGQGLQFLFEYFSETQRNKGNFPGRFSGRQFSNSRSEMNVSTLELGDSALYLCASSPVASRDTQYFGPGTRLTVL.

V usage is TRBV19 and J usage is TRBJ1-5, with no clear D. Between the trimmed V and J ends, which lost 9 bases and 0 bases, there was a span of 12 bases. Germline V gene lookup returns CDR1 LNHDA and CDR2 SQIVND (reference sequence). The CDR3 loop spans 14 amino acids. The CDR3 here is CASCSLYSNQPQHF. For the CDR3, the DNA is TGTGCCAGCTGTTCCTTGTATAGCAATCAGCCCCAGCATTTT.